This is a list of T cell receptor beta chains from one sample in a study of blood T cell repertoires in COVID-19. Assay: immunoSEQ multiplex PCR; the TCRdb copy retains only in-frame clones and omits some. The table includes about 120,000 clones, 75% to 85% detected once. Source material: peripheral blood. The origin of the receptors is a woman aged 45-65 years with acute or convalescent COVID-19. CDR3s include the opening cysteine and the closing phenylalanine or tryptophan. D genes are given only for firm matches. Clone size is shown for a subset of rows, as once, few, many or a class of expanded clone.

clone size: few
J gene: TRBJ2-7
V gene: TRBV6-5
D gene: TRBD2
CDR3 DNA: TGTGCCAGCAGACCCCCACTAGCGGGGCTCTACGAGCAGTACTTC
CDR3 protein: CASRPPLAGLYEQYF

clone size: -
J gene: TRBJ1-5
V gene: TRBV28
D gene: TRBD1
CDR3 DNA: TGTGCCAGCAGCCGAGGGACAGGGGGCGATCAGCCCCAGCATTTT
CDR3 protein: CASSRGTGGDQPQHF

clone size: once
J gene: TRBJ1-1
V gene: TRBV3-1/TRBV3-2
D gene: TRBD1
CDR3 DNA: TGTGCCAGCAGCCAAAGGGGGCCGGTCACTGAAGCTTTCTTT
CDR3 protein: CASSQRGPVTEAFF

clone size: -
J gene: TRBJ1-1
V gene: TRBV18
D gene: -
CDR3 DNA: TGTGCCAGCTCACCCACAGGGTTAGGTACTGAAGCTTTCTTT
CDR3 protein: CASSPTGLGTEAFF

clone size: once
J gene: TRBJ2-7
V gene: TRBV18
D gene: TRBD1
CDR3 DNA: TGTGCCAGCTCACCACCGTCAGGGACAGCCTACGAGCAGTACTTC
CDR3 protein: CASSPPSGTAYEQYF

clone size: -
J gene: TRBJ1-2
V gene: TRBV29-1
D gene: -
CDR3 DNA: TGCAGCGTTGAAAGGGGTGGCTACACCTTC
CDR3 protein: CSVERGGYTF

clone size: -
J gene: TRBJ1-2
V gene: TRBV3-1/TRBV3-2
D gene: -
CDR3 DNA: TGTGCCAGCAGCCAAGATGGGCGCAGGGTCTATGGCTACACCTTC
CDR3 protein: CASSQDGRRVYGYTF

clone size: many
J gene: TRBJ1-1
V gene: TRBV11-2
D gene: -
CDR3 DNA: TGTGCCAGCAGCTGGGGACAGAACACTGAAGCTTTCTTT
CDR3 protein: CASSWGQNTEAFF

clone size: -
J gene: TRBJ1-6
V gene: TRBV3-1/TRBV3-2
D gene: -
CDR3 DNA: TGTGCCAGCAGCCTTCGTCGGACAGCCGCTGGCTCCTATAATTCACCCCTCCACTTT
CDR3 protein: CASSLRRTAAGSYNSPLHF

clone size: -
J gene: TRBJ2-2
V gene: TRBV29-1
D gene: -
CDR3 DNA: TGCAGCGTCCGCACCGGGGAGCTGTTTTTT
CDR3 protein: CSVRTGELFF

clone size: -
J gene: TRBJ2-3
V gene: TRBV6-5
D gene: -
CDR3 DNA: TGTGCCAGCATGCAGGGCACAGATACGCAGTATTTT
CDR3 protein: CASMQGTDTQYF

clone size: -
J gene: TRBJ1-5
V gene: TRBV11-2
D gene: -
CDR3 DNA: TGTGCCAGCAGCTTAGATCACGGGGGGGGGCAGCCCCAGCATTTT
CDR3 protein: CASSLDHGGGQPQHF

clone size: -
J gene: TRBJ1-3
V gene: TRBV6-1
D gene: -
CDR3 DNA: TGTGCCAGCAGTGAATTCCTCTCTGGAAACACCATATATTTT
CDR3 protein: CASSEFLSGNTIYF

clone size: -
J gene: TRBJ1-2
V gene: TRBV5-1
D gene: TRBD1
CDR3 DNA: TGCGCCAGCAGACCGACAGGGGGAGACTATGGCTACACCTTC
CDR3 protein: CASRPTGGDYGYTF

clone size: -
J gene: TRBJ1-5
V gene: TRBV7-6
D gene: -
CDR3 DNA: TGTGCCAGCAGCTTAGCACAGGGACCTAATCAGCCCCAGCATTTT
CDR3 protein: CASSLAQGPNQPQHF

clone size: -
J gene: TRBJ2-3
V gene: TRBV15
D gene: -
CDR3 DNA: TGTGCCACCAGCAGAGGGATTATAGCGGCCCCAGGTACAGATACGCAGTATTTT
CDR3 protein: CATSRGIIAAPGTDTQYF

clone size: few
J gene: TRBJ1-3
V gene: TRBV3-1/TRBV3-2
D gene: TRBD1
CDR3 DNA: TGTGCCAGCAGCCATTTCGGACAGGGCCCTGGAAACACCATATATTTT
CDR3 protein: CASSHFGQGPGNTIYF

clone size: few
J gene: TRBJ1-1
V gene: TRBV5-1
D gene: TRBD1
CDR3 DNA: TGCGCCAGCAGCTTGGGACAGGGAAGGACTGAAGCTTTCTTT
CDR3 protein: CASSLGQGRTEAFF

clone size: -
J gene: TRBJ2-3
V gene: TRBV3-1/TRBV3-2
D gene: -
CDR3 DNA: TGTGCCAGCAGCCAAGATTTCGGGACTCCCGTCACAGATACGCAGTATTTT
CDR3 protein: CASSQDFGTPVTDTQYF

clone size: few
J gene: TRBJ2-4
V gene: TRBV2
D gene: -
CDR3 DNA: TGTGCCAGCACCAGTGGAAACATTCAGTACTTC
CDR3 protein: CASTSGNIQYF

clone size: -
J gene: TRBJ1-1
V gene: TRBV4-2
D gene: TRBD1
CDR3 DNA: TGTGCCAGCAGCCCCGGGACAGCTGAAGCTTTCTTT
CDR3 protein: CASSPGTAEAFF

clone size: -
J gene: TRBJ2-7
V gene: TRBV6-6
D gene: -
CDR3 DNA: TGTGCCAGCAGTACCAGTGGCTACGAGCAGTACTTC
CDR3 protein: CASSTSGYEQYF

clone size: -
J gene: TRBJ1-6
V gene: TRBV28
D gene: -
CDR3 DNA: TGTGCCAGCGGTCAGGGACTCTCCTATAATTCACCCCTCCACTTT
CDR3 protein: CASGQGLSYNSPLHF

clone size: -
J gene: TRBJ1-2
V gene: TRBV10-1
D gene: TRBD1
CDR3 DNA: TGCGCCAGCAGTGAGTCCGGGACAGACTATGGCTACACCTTC
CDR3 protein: CASSESGTDYGYTF

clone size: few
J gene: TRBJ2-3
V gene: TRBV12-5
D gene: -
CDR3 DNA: TGTGCTAGTGGCCTGATCCGGGGAGATACGCAGTATTTT
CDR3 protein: CASGLIRGDTQYF

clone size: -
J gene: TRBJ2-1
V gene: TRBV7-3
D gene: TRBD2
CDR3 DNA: TGTGCCAGCAGCGTCGGACTAGCGGGAGGCGAGCAGTTCTTC
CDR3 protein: CASSVGLAGGEQFF

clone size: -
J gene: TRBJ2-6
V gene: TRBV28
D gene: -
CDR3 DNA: TGTGCCAGCAGTTATTGGGGGACTCAAAAGAGGGGGGCCAACGTCCTGACTTTC
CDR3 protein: CASSYWGTQKRGANVLTF

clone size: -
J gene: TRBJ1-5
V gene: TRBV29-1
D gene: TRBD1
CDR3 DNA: TGCAGCGTTGCCCAGACAGGGGTAAATCAGCCCCAGCATTTT
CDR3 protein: CSVAQTGVNQPQHF

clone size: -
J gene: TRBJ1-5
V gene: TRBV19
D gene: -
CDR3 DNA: TGTGCCAGTAGTAGACAGGCCAATAGCAATCAGCCCCAGCATTTT
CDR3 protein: CASSRQANSNQPQHF

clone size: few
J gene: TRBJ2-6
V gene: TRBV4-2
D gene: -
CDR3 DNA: TGTGCCAGCAGCCAAGTGCAACAGGAGACCAACGTCCTGACTTTC
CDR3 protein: CASSQVQQETNVLTF

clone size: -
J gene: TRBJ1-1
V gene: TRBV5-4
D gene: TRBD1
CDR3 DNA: TGTGCCAGCAGCTTCAGGGACAGCTCTGAAGCTTTCTTT
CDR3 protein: CASSFRDSSEAFF

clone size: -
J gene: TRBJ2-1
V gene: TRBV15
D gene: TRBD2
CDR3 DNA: TGTGCCACCAGCAGAGCAGCGGGAGGTCGGTCCTACAATGAGCAGTTCTTC
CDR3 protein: CATSRAAGGRSYNEQFF

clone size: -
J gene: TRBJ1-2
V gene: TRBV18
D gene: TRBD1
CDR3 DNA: TGTGCCAGCTCACGCGGACAGGGGGAGGATGGCTACACCTTC
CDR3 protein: CASSRGQGEDGYTF

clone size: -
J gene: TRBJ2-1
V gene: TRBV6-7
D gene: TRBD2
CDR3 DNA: TGTGCCAGCAGAGGGACTAGAGACTACAATGAGCAGTTCTTC
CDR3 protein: CASRGTRDYNEQFF

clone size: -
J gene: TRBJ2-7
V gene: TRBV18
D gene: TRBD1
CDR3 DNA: TGTGCCAGCTCAAGAGGACAGGGGACAATCGGCGAGCAGTACTTC
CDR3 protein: CASSRGQGTIGEQYF

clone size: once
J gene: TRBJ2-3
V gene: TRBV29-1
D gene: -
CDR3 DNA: TGCAGCGTTGAATTTACCCAGACAGATACGCAGTATTTT
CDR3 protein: CSVEFTQTDTQYF

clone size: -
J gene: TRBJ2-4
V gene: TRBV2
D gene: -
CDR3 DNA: TGTGCCAGCCGGAGCCGGCAGAAAAACATTCAGTACTTC
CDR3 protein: CASRSRQKNIQYF

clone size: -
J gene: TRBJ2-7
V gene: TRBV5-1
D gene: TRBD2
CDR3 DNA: TGCGCCAGCAGCCCAGACGGGACTAGCACCTACGAGCAGTACTTC
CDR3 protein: CASSPDGTSTYEQYF

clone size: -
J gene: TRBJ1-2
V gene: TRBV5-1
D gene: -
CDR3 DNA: TGCGCCAGCAGCCTCGCTGCGGAGGGCTACACCTTC
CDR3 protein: CASSLAAEGYTF

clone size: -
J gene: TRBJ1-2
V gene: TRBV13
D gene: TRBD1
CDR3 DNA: TGTGCCAGCAGGGGCGAGGGACAGGGAGCCCGCTATGGCTACACCTTC
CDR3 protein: CASRGEGQGARYGYTF

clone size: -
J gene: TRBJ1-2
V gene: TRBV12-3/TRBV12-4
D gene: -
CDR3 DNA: TGTGCCAGCAGCGACACAGGGTATGGCTACACCTTC
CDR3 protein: CASSDTGYGYTF

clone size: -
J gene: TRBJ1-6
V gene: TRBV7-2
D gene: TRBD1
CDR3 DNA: TGTGCCAGCAGCAAAGGGACAGCCGGTCCCCTCCACTTT
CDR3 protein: CASSKGTAGPLHF

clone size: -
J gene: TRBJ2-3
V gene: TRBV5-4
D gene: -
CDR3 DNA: TGTGCCAGCAGCGTTGACGGCGGTGTAAGGGGAGATACGCAGTATTTT
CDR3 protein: CASSVDGGVRGDTQYF

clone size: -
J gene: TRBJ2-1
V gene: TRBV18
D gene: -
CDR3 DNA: TGTGCCAGCGAGGGTTTTTTCAATGAGCAGTTCTTC
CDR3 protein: CASEGFFNEQFF

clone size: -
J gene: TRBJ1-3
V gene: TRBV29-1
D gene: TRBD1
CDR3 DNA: TGCAGCGTTGGGGTCCAGGGGGCGTCGGGAAACACCATATATTTT
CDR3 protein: CSVGVQGASGNTIYF

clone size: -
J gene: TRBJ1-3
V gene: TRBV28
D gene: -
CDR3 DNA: TGTGCCAGCAGTTTAAGCAGGGTGGATGGAAACACCATATATTTT
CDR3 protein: CASSLSRVDGNTIYF

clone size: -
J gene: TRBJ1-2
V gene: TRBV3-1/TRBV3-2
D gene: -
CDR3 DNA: TGTGCCAGCAGCCAAGATAACAAGAAATGCACCTTC
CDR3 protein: CASSQDNKKCTF

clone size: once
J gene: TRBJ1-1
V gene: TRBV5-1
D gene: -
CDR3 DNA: TGCGCCAGCAGCTCCACGAGTGGCGGGGACACTGAAGCTTTCTTT
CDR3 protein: CASSSTSGGDTEAFF

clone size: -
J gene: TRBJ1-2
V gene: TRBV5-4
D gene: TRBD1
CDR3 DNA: TGTGCCAGCAGCCGCGGACAGGGACCCTCTGCTAACTATGGCTACACCTTC
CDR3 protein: CASSRGQGPSANYGYTF

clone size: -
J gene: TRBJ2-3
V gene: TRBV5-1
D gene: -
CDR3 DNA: TGCGCCAGCAGCTTGGAAGGTGGTCGGCAGGGCGGCACAGATACGCAGTATTTT
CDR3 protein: CASSLEGGRQGGTDTQYF

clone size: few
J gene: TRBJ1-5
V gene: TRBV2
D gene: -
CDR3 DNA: TGTGCCAGCAGTGATCTAGATTGGCAGGGCGATCAGCCCCAGCATTTT
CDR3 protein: CASSDLDWQGDQPQHF

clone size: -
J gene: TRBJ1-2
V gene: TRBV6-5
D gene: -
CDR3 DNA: TGTGCCGCCCGAGGTTCTAACTATGGCTACACCTTC
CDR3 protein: CAARGSNYGYTF

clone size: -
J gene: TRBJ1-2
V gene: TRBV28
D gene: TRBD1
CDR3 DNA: TGTGCCAGCAGTGCACTAATCTCTATCAGGGGGGATGGTGGCTACACCTTC
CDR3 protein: CASSALISIRGDGGYTF

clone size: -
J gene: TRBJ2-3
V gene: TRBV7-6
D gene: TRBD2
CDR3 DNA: TGTGCCAGCAGCTTACGACTAGCGGGGGCGAGCATAACAGATACGCAGTATTTT
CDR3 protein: CASSLRLAGASITDTQYF

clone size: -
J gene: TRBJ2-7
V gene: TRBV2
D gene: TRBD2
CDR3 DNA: TGTGCCAGCAGAATCCGGGACTACCGAGCCTACGAGCAGTACTTC
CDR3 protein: CASRIRDYRAYEQYF

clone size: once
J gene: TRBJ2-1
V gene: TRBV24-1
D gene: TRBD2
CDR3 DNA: TGTGCCACCAGTGAATCCGGACTAGCGGGAACCCTCGATGAGCAGTTCTTC
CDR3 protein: CATSESGLAGTLDEQFF

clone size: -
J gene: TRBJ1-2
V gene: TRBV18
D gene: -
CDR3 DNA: TGTGCCAGCTCACCCATTCCCAGGCTGGGCCGGGGCTACACCTTC
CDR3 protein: CASSPIPRLGRGYTF

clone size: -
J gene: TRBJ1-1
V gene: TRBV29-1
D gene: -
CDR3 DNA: TGCAGCGTTCGGCTGGGGCACACTGAAGCTTTCTTT
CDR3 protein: CSVRLGHTEAFF

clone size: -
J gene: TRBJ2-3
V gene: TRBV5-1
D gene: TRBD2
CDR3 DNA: TGCGCCAGCAGCTTGGCCCGGAGCGGGGAAGGTACAGATACGCAGTATTTT
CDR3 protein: CASSLARSGEGTDTQYF

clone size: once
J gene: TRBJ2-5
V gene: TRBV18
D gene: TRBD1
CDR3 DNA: TGTGCCAGCTCACGGACAGGAACGGAGACCCAGTACTTC
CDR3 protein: CASSRTGTETQYF